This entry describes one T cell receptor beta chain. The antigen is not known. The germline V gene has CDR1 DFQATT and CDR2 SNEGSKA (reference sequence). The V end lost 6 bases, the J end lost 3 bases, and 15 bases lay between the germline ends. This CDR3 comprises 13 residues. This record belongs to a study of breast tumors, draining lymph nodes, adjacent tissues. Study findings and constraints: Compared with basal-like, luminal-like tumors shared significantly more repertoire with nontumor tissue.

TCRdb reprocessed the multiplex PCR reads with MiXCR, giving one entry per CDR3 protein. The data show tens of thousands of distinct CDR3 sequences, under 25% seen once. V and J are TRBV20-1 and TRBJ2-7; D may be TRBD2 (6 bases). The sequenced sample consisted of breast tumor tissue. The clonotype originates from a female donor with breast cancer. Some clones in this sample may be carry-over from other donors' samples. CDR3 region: CSAPSEEGYEQYF. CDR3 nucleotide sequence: TGCAGTGCCCCTAGCGAGGAGGGCTACGAGCAGTACTTC.